A selection of T cell receptor beta chains follows, all from one sample in a study of Graves' ophthalmopathy and Graves' hyperthyroidism. TCRdb re-derived calls from the multiplex PCR reads in MiXCR, one entry per CDR3 protein. Seen here are under 400,000 distinct CDR3 sequences, 15% to 20% observed once, and the top ten hold over 9%. Sequenced sample: peripheral blood. These receptors were taken from an adult man with Graves' ophthalmopathy. Each CDR3 is given with its conserved first and last residue. The D gene is left open where the match is weak. Size is omitted from some rows. Given values are once, few, many or a class for expanded clones.

clone_size | d_call | j_call | v_call | cdr3_aa
many | TRBD1 | TRBJ2-7 | TRBV4-2 | CASTAGTGGYEQYF
many | . | TRBJ1-1 | TRBV20-1 | CSAREGGTGEAFF
. | . | TRBJ2-2 | TRBV6-1 | CASSDRGHTGELFF
. | TRBD2 | TRBJ2-7 | TRBV19 | CASSIGRSGTTYEQYF
. | TRBD1 | TRBJ2-2 | TRBV6-5 | CASSYDRGTGELFF
many | . | TRBJ1-1 | TRBV6-2/TRBV6-3 | CASSYAGGANTEAFF
few | . | TRBJ1-3 | TRBV7-2 | CASSFTPRTGNTIYF
many | . | TRBJ2-7 | TRBV12-3/TRBV12-4 | CASTHSRGSYEQYF
many | . | TRBJ1-6 | TRBV30 | CAWSSTRYNSPLHF
many | TRBD2 | TRBJ2-5 | TRBV27 | CASSLGLAGETQYF
many | TRBD2 | TRBJ2-5 | TRBV28 | CASSLPRLATIQETQYF
many | . | TRBJ2-7 | TRBV12-3/TRBV12-4 | CASTRGRPSYEQYF
many | TRBD2 | TRBJ2-7 | TRBV11-2 | CASSLDWSGITSNEQYF
many | . | TRBJ1-1 | TRBV6-5 | CASSYSGVNTEAFF
. | . | TRBJ1-3 | TRBV15 | CATSRYGAPGNTIYF
many | . | TRBJ1-5 | TRBV11-2 | CASSLDGSNNQPQHF
few | . | TRBJ1-1 | TRBV6-2/TRBV6-3 | CASRGGGVTEAFF
. | . | TRBJ2-7 | TRBV12-3/TRBV12-4 | CASSPGNNGEQYF
many | . | TRBJ1-1 | TRBV30 | CAWSRRTNTEAFF
. | . | TRBJ2-7 | TRBV19 | CASSTRQVRGGEQYF
many | . | TRBJ1-3 | TRBV3-1 | CASSLDPLLSGNTIYF
many | TRBD1 | TRBJ1-1 | TRBV27 | CASSPPGTGVLYTEAFF
many | TRBD2 | TRBJ2-5 | TRBV20-1 | CSAPRLAGGPETQYF
many | . | TRBJ1-2 | TRBV20-1 | CSVQGTLYGYTF
many | TRBD1 | TRBJ2-5 | TRBV24-1 | CATSALVRGRMETQYF
many | TRBD1 | TRBJ2-7 | TRBV5-1 | CASHSGGTGSYEQYF
many | . | TRBJ2-2 | TRBV6-2/TRBV6-3 | CASKDGGGSGGELFF
few | . | TRBJ1-2 | TRBV14 | CASSPTQGYYGYTF
many | TRBD1 | TRBJ2-7 | TRBV5-1 | CASSPGQGFEQYF
many | . | TRBJ2-3 | TRBV30 | CAWGLVTDTQYF
many | . | TRBJ2-7 | TRBV14 | CASSQEQGIPYEQYF
many | TRBD2 | TRBJ2-7 | TRBV6-5 | CASSYSSLAYSYEQYF
many | TRBD2 | TRBJ2-7 | TRBV20-1 | CSVAGGTYEQYF
. | TRBD1 | TRBJ1-1 | TRBV18 | CASSPSGTGANTEAFF
many | . | TRBJ1-2 | TRBV6-2/TRBV6-3 | CASSYDSGYGYTF
many | . | TRBJ2-7 | TRBV5-1 | CASSLERNYEQYF
many | TRBD1 | TRBJ2-7 | TRBV2 | CASNRQGPEQYF
. | . | TRBJ1-2 | TRBV6-1 | CASTRGASPAYGYTF
. | TRBD1 | TRBJ1-5 | TRBV12-3/TRBV12-4 | CASSHGQGNQPQHF
. | . | TRBJ1-5 | TRBV2 | CAISEGNRGQPQHF
many | TRBD2 | TRBJ2-5 | TRBV15 | CATSREGLAGVRLETQYF
many | . | TRBJ2-7 | TRBV6-2/TRBV6-3 | CASNIGRERAYEQYF
many | TRBD1 | TRBJ1-2 | TRBV6-9 | CASRSDRAHGYTF
few | TRBD1 | TRBJ1-1 | TRBV5-1 | CASSGGTGNFYTEAFF
many | TRBD1 | TRBJ2-7 | TRBV7-2 | CASSPEQGVSYEQYF
many | . | TRBJ2-5 | TRBV6-1 | CASSEAGGTQETQYF
. | TRBD2 | TRBJ2-7 | TRBV6-1 | CASSTQTSGSYEQYF
many | . | TRBJ1-1 | TRBV6-5 | CASSYIARLNTEAFF
many | TRBD1 | TRBJ1-1 | TRBV6-2/TRBV6-3 | CASRTRQGVRTEAFF
once | . | TRBJ2-7 | TRBV7-8 | CASSLYTSYEQYF
many | . | TRBJ2-7 | TRBV7-2 | CASSLVASGSIGVRHF
many | . | TRBJ2-5 | TRBV5-1 | CASSLVGTGETQYF